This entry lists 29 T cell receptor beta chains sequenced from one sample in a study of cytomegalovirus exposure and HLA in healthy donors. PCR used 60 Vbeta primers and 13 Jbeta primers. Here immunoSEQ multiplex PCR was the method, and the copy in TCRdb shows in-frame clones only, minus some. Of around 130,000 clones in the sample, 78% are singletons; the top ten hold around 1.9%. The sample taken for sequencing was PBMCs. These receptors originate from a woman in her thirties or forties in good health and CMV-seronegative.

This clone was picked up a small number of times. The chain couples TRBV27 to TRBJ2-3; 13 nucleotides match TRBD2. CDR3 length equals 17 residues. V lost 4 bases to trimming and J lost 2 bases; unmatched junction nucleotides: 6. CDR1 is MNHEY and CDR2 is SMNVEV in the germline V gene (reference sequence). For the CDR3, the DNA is TGTGCCAGCAGTTCCCGGACTAGCGGGGGTCACACAGATACGCAGTATTTT. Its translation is CASSSRTSGGHTDTQYF.

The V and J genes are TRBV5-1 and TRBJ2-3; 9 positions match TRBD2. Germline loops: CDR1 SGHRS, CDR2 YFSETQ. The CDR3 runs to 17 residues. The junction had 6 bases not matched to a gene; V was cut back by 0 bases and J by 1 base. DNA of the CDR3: TGCGCCAGCAGCTTGGTACCGGTAGCGGGAGGCACAGATACGCAGTATTTT. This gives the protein CASSLVPVAGGTDTQYF.

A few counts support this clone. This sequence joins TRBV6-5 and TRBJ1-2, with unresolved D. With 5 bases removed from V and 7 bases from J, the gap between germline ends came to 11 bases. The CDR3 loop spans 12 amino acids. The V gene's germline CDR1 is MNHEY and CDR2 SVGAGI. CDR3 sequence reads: CASSGRAGGYTF. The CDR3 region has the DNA TGTGCCAGCAGTGGGAGGGCGGGTGGCTACACCTTC.

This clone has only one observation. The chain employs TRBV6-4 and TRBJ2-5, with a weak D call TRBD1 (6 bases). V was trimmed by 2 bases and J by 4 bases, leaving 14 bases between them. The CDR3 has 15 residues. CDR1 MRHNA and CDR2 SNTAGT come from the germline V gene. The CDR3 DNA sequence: TGTGCCAGCAGTGACCGGGACATGGAACGAGAGACCCAGTACTTC. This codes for CASSDRDMERETQYF.

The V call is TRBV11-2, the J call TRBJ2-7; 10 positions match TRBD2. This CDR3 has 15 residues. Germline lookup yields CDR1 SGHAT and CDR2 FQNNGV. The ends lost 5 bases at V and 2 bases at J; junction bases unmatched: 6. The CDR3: CASSPRTSGTYEQYF. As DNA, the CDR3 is TGTGCCAGCAGCCCCCGGACTAGCGGAACCTACGAGCAGTACTTC.

CDR3 in amino acids: CASSTGLRVNYGYTF. The CDR3 DNA is TGTGCCAGCAGCACCGGACTCCGGGTTAACTATGGCTACACCTTC. V gene TRBV7-9 combines with J gene TRBJ1-2; D is uncertain. The CDR3 runs to 15 residues. Germline-derived CDR1 and CDR2 are SEHNR and FQNEAQ (reference sequence). V lost 5 bases and J 1 base, leaving 14 bases between the germline ends.

Written as DNA, the CDR3 is TGTGCCAGCAGTACGCCACAGGGTAGGGGACTAAGCCTTGAGCAGTTCTTC. Amino acid sequence: CASSTPQGRGLSLEQFF. The chain uses TRBV28 and TRBJ2-1; a possible D gene is TRBD2 (7 bases). CDR1 is MDHEN, CDR2 SYDVKM, per germline. This CDR3 comprises 17 residues. V was pared by 5 bases and J by 9 bases, with 26 bases between. Filled out from reference TRBV28 and TRBJ2-1, the complete variable domain reads DVKVTQSSRYLVKRTGEKVFLECVQDMDHENMFWYRQDPGLGLRLIYFSYDVKMKEKGDIPEGYSVSREKKERFSLILESASTNQTSMYLCASSTPQGRGLSLEQFFGPGTRLTVL.

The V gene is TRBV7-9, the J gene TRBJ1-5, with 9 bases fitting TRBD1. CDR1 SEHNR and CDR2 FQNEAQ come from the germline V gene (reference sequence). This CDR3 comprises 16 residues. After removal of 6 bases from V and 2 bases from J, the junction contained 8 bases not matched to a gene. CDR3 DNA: TGTGCCAGCAGTAAAACAGGGGGCGGTGGCAATCAGCCCCAGCATTTT. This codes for CASSKTGGGGNQPQHF.

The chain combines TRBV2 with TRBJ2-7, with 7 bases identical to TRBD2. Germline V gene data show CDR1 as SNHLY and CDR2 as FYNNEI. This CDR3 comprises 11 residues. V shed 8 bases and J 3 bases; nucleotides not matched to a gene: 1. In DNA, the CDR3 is TGTGCCAGCGGGGGGGGCTACGAGCAGTACTTC. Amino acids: CASGGGYEQYF.

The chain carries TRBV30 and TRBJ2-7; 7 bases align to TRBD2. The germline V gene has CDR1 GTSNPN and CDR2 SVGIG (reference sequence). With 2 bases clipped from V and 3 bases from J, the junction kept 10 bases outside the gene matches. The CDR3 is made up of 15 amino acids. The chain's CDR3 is CAWSFLRRGIYEQYF. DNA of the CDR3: TGTGCCTGGAGTTTTTTGCGGCGGGGGATCTACGAGCAGTACTTC.

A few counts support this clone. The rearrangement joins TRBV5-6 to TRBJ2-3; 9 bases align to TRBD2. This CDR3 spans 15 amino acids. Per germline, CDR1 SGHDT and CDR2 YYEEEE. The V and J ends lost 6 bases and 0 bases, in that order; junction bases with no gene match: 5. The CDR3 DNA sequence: TGTGCCAGCAAGAATAGCGGGGGCAGCACAGATACGCAGTATTTT. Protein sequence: CASKNSGGSTDTQYF.

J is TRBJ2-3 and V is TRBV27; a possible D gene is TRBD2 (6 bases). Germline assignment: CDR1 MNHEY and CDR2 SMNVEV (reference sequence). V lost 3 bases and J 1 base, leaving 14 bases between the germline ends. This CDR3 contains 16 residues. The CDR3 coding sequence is TGTGCCAGCAGTTTGGGGAGGAGGGTTGGCACAGATACGCAGTATTTT. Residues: CASSLGRRVGTDTQYF.

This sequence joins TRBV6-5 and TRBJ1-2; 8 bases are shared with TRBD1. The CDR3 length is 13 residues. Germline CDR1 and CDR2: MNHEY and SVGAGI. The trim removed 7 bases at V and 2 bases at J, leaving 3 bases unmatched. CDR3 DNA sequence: TGTGCCAGCACAGGACAGGGAAACTATGGCTACACCTTC. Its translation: CASTGQGNYGYTF.

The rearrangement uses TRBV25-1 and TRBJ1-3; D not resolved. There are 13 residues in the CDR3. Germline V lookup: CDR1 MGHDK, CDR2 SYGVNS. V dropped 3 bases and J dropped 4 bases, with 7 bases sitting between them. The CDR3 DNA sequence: TGTGCCAGCAGTGATAGTTGGGGAAACACCATATATTTT. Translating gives CASSDSWGNTIYF. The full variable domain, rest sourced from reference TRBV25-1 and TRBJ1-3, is EADIYQTPRYLVIGTGKKITLECSQTMGHDKMYWYQQDPGMELHLIHYSYGVNSTEKGDLSSESTVSRIRTEHFPLTLESARPSHTSQYLCASSDSWGNTIYFGEGSWLTVV.

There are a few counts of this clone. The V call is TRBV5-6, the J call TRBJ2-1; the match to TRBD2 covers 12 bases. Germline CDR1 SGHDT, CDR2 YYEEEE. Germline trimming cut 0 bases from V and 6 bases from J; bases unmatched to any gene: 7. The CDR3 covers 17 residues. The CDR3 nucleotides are TGTGCCAGCAGCTTGGCCGGGGGACTAGCGGGTGTCAATGAGCAGTTCTTC. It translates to CASSLAGGLAGVNEQFF.

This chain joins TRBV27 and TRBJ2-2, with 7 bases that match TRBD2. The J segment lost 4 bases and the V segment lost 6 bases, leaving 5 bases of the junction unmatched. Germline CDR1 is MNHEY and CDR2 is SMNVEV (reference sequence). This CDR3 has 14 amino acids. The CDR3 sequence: CASRTREVTGELFF. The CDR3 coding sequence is TGTGCCAGCAGGACCCGGGAGGTCACCGGGGAGCTGTTTTTT.

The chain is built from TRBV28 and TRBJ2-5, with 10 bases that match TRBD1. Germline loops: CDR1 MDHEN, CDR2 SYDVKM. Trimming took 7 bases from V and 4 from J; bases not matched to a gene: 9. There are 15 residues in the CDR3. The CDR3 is CASTPETGGGETQYF. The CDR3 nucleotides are TGTGCCAGCACCCCGGAGACAGGGGGCGGAGAGACCCAGTACTTC.

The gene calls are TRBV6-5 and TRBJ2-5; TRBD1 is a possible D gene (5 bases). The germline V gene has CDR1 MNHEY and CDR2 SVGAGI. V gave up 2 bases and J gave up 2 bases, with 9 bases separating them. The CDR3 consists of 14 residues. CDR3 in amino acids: CASSYGAQQETQYF. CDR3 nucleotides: TGTGCCAGCAGTTACGGGGCCCAGCAAGAGACCCAGTACTTC.

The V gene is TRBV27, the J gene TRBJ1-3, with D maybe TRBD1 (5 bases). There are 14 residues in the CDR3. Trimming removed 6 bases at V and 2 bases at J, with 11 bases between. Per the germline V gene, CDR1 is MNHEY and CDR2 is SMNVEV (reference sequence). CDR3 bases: TGTGCCAGCAGCCTGGGGGGGGCTGGAAACACCATATATTTT. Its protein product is CASSLGGAGNTIYF.

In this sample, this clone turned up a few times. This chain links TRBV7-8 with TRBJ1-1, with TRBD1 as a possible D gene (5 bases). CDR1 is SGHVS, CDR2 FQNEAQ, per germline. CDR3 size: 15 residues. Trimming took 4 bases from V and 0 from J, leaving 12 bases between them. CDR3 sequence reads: CASSSRRQMNTEAFF. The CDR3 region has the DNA TGTGCCAGCAGCTCTAGAAGACAGATGAACACTGAAGCTTTCTTT.

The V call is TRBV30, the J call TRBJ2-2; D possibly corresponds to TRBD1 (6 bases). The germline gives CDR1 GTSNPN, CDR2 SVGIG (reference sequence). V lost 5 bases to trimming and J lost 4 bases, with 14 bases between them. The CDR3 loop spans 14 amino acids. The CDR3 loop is CAWASGVVTGELFF. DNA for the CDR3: TGTGCCTGGGCTTCAGGGGTCGTCACCGGGGAGCTGTTTTTT.

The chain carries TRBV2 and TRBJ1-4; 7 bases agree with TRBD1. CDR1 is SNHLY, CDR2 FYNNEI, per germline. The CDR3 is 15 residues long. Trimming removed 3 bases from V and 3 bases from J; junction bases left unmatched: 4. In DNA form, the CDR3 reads TGTGCCAGCAGTGAGGGGGGACAGCCTAATGAAAAACTGTTTTTT. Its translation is CASSEGGQPNEKLFF.

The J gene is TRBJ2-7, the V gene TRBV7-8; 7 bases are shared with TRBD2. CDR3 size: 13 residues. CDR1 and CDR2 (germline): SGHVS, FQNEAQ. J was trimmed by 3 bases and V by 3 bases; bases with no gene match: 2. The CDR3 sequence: CASSLRDYYEQYF. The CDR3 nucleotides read TGTGCCAGCAGCTTGAGGGACTACTACGAGCAGTACTTC.

The CDR3 DNA follows: TGTGCCAGCAGTTCCCAGGGGGATCAGCCCCAGCATTTT. This encodes CASSSQGDQPQHF. J is TRBJ1-5 and V is TRBV7-9; TRBD1 agrees at 7 bases. Trimming took 6 bases from V and 5 from J; bases not matched to a gene: 4. The germline gives CDR1 SEHNR, CDR2 FQNEAQ (reference sequence). The CDR3 is made up of 13 amino acids.

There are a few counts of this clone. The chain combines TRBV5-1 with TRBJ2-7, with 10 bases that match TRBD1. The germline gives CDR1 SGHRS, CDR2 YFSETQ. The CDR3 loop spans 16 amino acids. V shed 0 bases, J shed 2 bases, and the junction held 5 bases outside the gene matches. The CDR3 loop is CASSLVGQGVAYEQYF. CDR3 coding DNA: TGCGCCAGCAGCTTGGTAGGACAGGGGGTAGCCTACGAGCAGTACTTC.

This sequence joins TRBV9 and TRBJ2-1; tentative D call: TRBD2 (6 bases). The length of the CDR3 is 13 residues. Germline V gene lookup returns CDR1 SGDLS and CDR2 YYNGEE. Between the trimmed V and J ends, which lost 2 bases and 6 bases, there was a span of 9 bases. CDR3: CASSVLGGNEQFF. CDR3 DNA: TGTGCCAGCAGCGTCTTGGGGGGCAATGAGCAGTTCTTC.

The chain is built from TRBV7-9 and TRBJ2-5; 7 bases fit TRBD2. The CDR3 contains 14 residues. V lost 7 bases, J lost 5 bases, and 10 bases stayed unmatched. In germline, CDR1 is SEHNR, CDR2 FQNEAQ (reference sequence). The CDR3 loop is CASTGAGEVETQYF. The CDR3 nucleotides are TGTGCCAGCACCGGGGCGGGGGAGGTGGAGACCCAGTACTTC.

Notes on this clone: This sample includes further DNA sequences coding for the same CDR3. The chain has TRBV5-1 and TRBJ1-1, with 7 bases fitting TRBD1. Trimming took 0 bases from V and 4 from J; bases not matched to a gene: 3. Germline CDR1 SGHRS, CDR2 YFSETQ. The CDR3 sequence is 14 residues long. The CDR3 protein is CASSLAGGGTEAFF. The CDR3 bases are TGCGCCAGCAGCTTGGCAGGGGGTGGCACTGAAGCTTTCTTT.

In DNA, the CDR3 is TGTGCCAGCAGCTTTGACAGGGAAGACGAGCAGTACTTC. It is translated as CASSFDREDEQYF. The chain carries TRBV13 and TRBJ2-7; 7 bases line up with TRBD1. This CDR3 comprises 13 residues. Germline CDR1 and CDR2: PRHDT and FYEKMQ (reference sequence). V dropped 3 bases and J dropped 5; count of bases not matched to a gene: 4.